Shown below are 13 T cell receptor beta chains from a single sample sequenced in a study of a mutant IDH1 vaccine in newly diagnosed glioma. The time point here: week 35, safety follow-up. Mutant IDH1 20-mer peptide, at 300 ug, made up each vaccine dose, with topical imiquimod. The data were produced by immunoSEQ multiplex PCR, yet TCRdb's version contains in-frame clones alone and is incomplete. The repertoire includes about 74,000 clones, more than 85% of them detected once, and 2% to 2.5% sits in the top ten. These TCRs are of unknown antigen specificity. The sample here was PBMCs, taken from a glioma patient whose treatment included an IDH1 peptide vaccine. The origin of the receptors is a man younger than 40 with glioma.

The chain couples TRBV30 to TRBJ1-2; possible D gene TRBD1, 5 bases. V was shortened by 2 bases and J by 4 bases, with 20 bases between the two germline ends. The germline V gene has CDR1 GTSNPN and CDR2 SVGIG (reference sequence). The CDR3 has 16 residues. The CDR3 region has the DNA TGTGCCTGGAGTACTGGGATTCAGGGAAGTAGCTATGGCTACACCTTC. Translation: CAWSTGIQGSSYGYTF. The full variable domain, rest sourced from reference TRBV30 and TRBJ1-2, is SQTIHQWPATLVQPVGSPLSLECTVEGTSNPNLYWYRQAAGRGLQLLFYSVGIGQISSEVPQNLSASRPQDRQFILSSKKLLLSDSGFYLCAWSTGIQGSSYGYTFGSGTRLTVV.

CDR3 protein: CATSFYRGTEAFF. Here the CDR3 DNA reads TGTGCCACCAGCTTTTACAGGGGCACTGAAGCTTTCTTT. This chain uses TRBV15 with TRBJ1-1, with 7 bases fitting TRBD1. The germline gives CDR1 LNHNV, CDR2 YYDKDF (reference sequence). The CDR3 covers 13 residues. The V gene end was trimmed by 5 bases and the J gene end by 4 bases; junction bases not matched to a gene: 4.

This chain joins TRBV18 and TRBJ2-5; either TRBD1 or TRBD2 may supply D (6 bases each). The V gene lost 2 bases and the J gene lost 4 bases, with 14 bases spanning the gap. This CDR3 is built from 15 residues. The germline V gene has CDR1 KGHSH and CDR2 LQKENI. This CDR3 reads CASSPTGGGGETQYF. The CDR3 DNA follows: TGTGCCAGCTCACCAACCGGAGGGGGAGGAGAGACCCAGTACTTC.

This chain joins TRBV10-3 and TRBJ2-6; weak D call: TRBD2 (5 bases). The CDR3 contains 17 residues. V was clipped by 2 bases and J by 1 base, with 12 bases between them. Per germline, CDR1 ENHRY and CDR2 SYGVKD. The CDR3 reads CAISEVPEGSGANVLTF. In DNA form, the CDR3 reads TGTGCCATCAGTGAGGTCCCAGAGGGTTCTGGGGCCAACGTCCTGACTTTC.

The chain uses TRBV5-1 and TRBJ1-1; tentatively, D is TRBD1 (5 bases). The V gene lost 0 bases and the J gene lost 11 bases, with 20 bases spanning the gap. Germline values: CDR1 SGHRS, CDR2 YFSETQ. The CDR3 is 15 amino acids. Here the CDR3 reads CASSLGGDLPPEAFF. CDR3 nucleotides: TGCGCCAGCAGCTTGGGCGGGGACCTACCCCCAGAGGCTTTCTTT.

This sequence joins TRBV5-5 and TRBJ2-7, with no clear D. This CDR3 contains 15 residues. Germline V gene lookup returns CDR1 SGHKS and CDR2 YYEKEE (reference sequence). V shed 1 base and J shed 0 bases, with 11 bases lying between them. The CDR3 DNA follows: TGTGCCAGCAGCTTGTTTCACCTAAGCTCCTACGAGCAGTACTTC. Protein sequence: CASSLFHLSSYEQYF.

The chain couples TRBV4-1 to TRBJ1-1; 11 bases are shared with TRBD1. Looked up from germline, CDR1 is MGHRA and CDR2 is YSYEKL. The CDR3 contains 16 residues. Trimming at V came to 4 bases and at J to 3 bases, leaving 7 bases not matched to a gene. The CDR3 is CASSPDRGRWDTEAFF. In DNA form, the CDR3 reads TGCGCCAGCAGCCCGGACAGGGGGCGCTGGGACACTGAAGCTTTCTTT.

CDR3 amino acids: CASSLQGAKNIQYF. The CDR3 DNA sequence: TGTGCCAGTAGTCTACAGGGCGCCAAAAACATTCAGTACTTC. V usage is TRBV19 and J usage is TRBJ2-4, with TRBD1 as a possible D gene (6 bases). V was shortened by 5 bases and J by 1 base, with 9 bases between the two germline ends. The germline V gene encodes CDR1 LNHDA and CDR2 SQIVND (reference sequence). The CDR3 covers 14 residues.

The chain links TRBV11-1 to TRBJ2-3; D gene uncertain. The length of the CDR3 is 12 residues. Germline CDR1 SGHAT, CDR2 FQDESV (reference sequence). The V gene lost 10 bases and the J gene lost 1 base, with 9 bases spanning the gap. The CDR3 reads CAIGRGTDTQYF. The DNA of the CDR3 is TGTGCCATCGGACGGGGCACAGATACGCAGTATTTT.

This chain uses TRBV7-2 with TRBJ1-4, with D possibly being TRBD1 (6 bases). Trimming pared 4 bases from V and 2 bases from J, leaving 11 bases between. From germline, CDR1 is SGHTA and CDR2 FQGNSA. The CDR3 sequence is 15 residues long. As DNA, the CDR3 is TGTGCCAGCAGCTCCCTGGGGGGCACTAATGAAAAACTGTTTTTT. Protein: CASSSLGGTNEKLFF.

The chain joins TRBV7-9 to TRBJ1-2; no definite D call. V was shortened by 6 bases and J by 4 bases, with 18 bases between the two germline ends. The CDR3 loop spans 15 amino acids. From germline, CDR1 is SEHNR and CDR2 FQNEAQ (reference sequence). The CDR3 is CASRPSGGILYGYTF. Written as DNA, the CDR3 is TGTGCCAGCAGGCCGTCGGGCGGAATCCTCTATGGCTACACCTTC.

The chain carries TRBV19 and TRBJ1-2; perhaps TRBD1 as D (6 bases). This CDR3 has 13 residues. Germline CDR1 is LNHDA and CDR2 is SQIVND (reference sequence). With 5 bases removed from V and 4 bases from J, the gap between germline ends came to 11 bases. CDR3 amino acids: CASSVTGPYGYTF. The CDR3 nucleotides read TGTGCCAGTAGTGTCACAGGGCCCTATGGCTACACCTTC.

The rearrangement joins TRBV9 to TRBJ2-2; the D is unclear. From germline, CDR1 is SGDLS and CDR2 YYNGEE. V dropped 3 bases and J dropped 4 bases, with 7 bases sitting between them. This CDR3 is 13 amino acids long. In nucleotides, the CDR3 is TGTGCCAGCAGCGGGCGACTCACCGGGGAGCTGTTTTTT. Encoded protein: CASSGRLTGELFF.